The clone carrying this T cell receptor (beta chain) turned up a few times. Because it lacks the conserved phenylalanine or tryptophan at the end, this CDR3 is likely a read error. This sample was included in a study of blood T cells in healthy people across ages. The use of a sample-barcoded 5' primer and a J-beta primer mix characterized a second PCR of about 7 to 12 cycles. TCRdb independently ran MiXCR on the 5' RACE reads; one entry per CDR3 protein. The repertoire includes hundreds of thousands of distinct CDR3 sequences, roughly a quarter of them detected once, and 3.6% sits in the top ten. The germline gives CDR1 SGHTA, CDR2 FQGNSA. The CDR3 contains 12 residues. Trimming shortened V by 3 bases and J by 5 bases, and 7 bases separated the two germline ends. The data were also submitted as part of a second study, on T cells of mothers and their children.

This chain connects TRBV7-2 to TRBJ1-2, with a tentative D call TRBD1 (6 bases). The sample comprised blood. This clonotype originated in a boy younger than 10 in good health. The CDR3 sequence: CASSLTGYGYTL. The CDR3, as DNA: TGTGCCAGCAGCTTGACAGGTTATGGCTACACCCTC.